The TCR beta chain described here comes from a study of blood T cell repertoires in COVID-19. V lost 5 bases and J 0 bases, leaving 10 bases between the germline ends. This CDR3 is 14 amino acids long. Germline V CDR1 and CDR2: SGHNT, YENEEA. TCRdb's copy holds only in-frame clones and misses some; the assay was immunoSEQ multiplex PCR. Of 200,000 to 250,000 clones in the sample, approximately 91% were seen once. The sample comprised peripheral blood. The chain is built from TRBV11-3 and TRBJ1-1, with D maybe TRBD1 (5 bases). This clonotype was obtained from a woman aged 60-75 years with acute or convalescent COVID-19. CDR3 residues: CASSPGGVNTEAFF. CDR3 coding DNA: TGTGCCAGCAGCCCGGGAGGGGTGAACACTGAAGCTTTCTTT.